A single sample is the source of the 6 T cell receptor beta chains below, sequenced in a study of cytomegalovirus exposure and HLA in healthy donors. The primer mix had 60 Vbeta and 13 Jbeta primers. Produced via immunoSEQ multiplex PCR; TCRdb's table is partial and in-frame only. The data hold about 89,000 clones, with 77% observed a single time. The sequencing sample was made of PBMCs. These TCRs come from a man under 40 in good health and CMV-seronegative.

The genes are TRBV19 and TRBJ2-1, with 8 bases that match TRBD2. Germline values: CDR1 LNHDA, CDR2 SQIVND (reference sequence). The CDR3 has 15 residues. Germline trimming cut 6 bases from V and 0 bases from J; bases unmatched to any gene: 4. CDR3 in amino acids: CASSYSGNSYNEQFF. CDR3 sequence (DNA): TGTGCCAGTAGCTATAGCGGGAACTCCTACAATGAGCAGTTCTTC.

CDR3 residues: CASSRLRAGEISYEQYF. Written as DNA, the CDR3 is TGTGCCAGCAGCCGACTAAGAGCGGGAGAAATCTCCTACGAGCAGTACTTC. The J gene is TRBJ2-7, the V gene TRBV13; TRBD2 matches at 8 bases. Germline V CDR1 and CDR2: PRHDT, FYEKMQ (reference sequence). The V and J ends lost 5 bases and 0 bases, in that order; junction bases with no gene match: 12. The CDR3 consists of 17 residues. Combining the CDR3 with reference TRBV13 and TRBJ2-7 gives the whole variable domain AAGVIQSPRHLIKEKRETATLKCYPIPRHDTVYWYQQGPGQDPQFLISFYEKMQSDKGSIPDRFSAQQFSDYHSELNMSSLELGDSALYFCASSRLRAGEISYEQYFGPGTRLTVT.

The V and J genes are TRBV20-1 and TRBJ1-2; D may be TRBD1 (6 bases). This CDR3 spans 11 amino acids. Trimming left V 6 bases short and J 7 bases short, with 12 bases between. The germline CDR1 and CDR2 sequences are DFQATT and SNEGSKA (reference sequence). As DNA, the CDR3 is TGCAGTGCGCCCCACAGGGCTGGCTACACCTTC. Protein sequence: CSAPHRAGYTF.

This chain connects TRBV7-6 to TRBJ2-3; D gene ambiguous. V shed 0 bases and J shed 6 bases, with 13 bases lying between them. Germline loops: CDR1 SGHVS, CDR2 FNYEAQ. The CDR3 extends over 15 amino acids. The CDR3 coding sequence is TGTGCCAGCAGCTTAGCCTCCGGTGTGTGGGATACGCAGTATTTT. Translation: CASSLASGVWDTQYF.

This clone has just one count. The V call is TRBV5-3, the J call TRBJ1-3; D may be TRBD1 (5 bases). TRBV5-3 is an ORF for which the function is uncertain. V gave up 5 bases and J gave up 6 bases, with 18 bases separating them. The CDR3 has 15 amino acids. The CDR3 DNA is TGTGCCAGAAGGCGGGGGTGTAGGGGTGAAAACACCATATATTTT. Translation: CARRRGCRGENTIYF.

Relative to its sample, this clone is medium-sized. The V gene is TRBV13, the J gene TRBJ1-1; D may be TRBD1 (5 bases). This CDR3 has 11 amino acids. Germline-derived CDR1 and CDR2 are PRHDT and FYEKMQ (reference sequence). The V gene lost 8 bases and the J gene lost 8 bases, with 12 bases spanning the gap. CDR3 loop: CASRQNPEAFF. The DNA of the CDR3 is TGTGCCAGCCGACAGAATCCCGAAGCTTTCTTT.